This T cell receptor (beta chain) appears in the sequencing data of a study of identical twins. The study, taken as a whole, reports: While abundant cord blood beta clonotypes carried fewer insertions, memory repertoires showed no such pattern.

The table lists this clonotype with a few counts. Antigen: not known. Trimming took off 4 bases at V and 3 bases at J, with 10 bases between the two ends. Germline CDR1 LGHDT, CDR2 YNNKEL (reference sequence). CDR3 size: 13 residues. TCRdb re-derived calls from the 5' RACE reads in MiXCR, one entry per CDR3 protein. The sample has 500,000 or so distinct CDR3 sequences, roughly an eighth seen once. This sample was shared with a second study, whose subject was yellow fever vaccine responses in identical twins.

The sample taken for sequencing was CD4+ T cells sorted from blood. The sequence was obtained from a woman aged 18-29 years in good health. This sequence joins TRBV3-1 and TRBJ2-7; a possible D gene is TRBD2 (6 bases). The CDR3 sequence is CASSRQTSYEQYF. The CDR3 DNA follows: TGTGCCAGCAGCCGACAGACTAGCTACGAGCAGTACTTC.